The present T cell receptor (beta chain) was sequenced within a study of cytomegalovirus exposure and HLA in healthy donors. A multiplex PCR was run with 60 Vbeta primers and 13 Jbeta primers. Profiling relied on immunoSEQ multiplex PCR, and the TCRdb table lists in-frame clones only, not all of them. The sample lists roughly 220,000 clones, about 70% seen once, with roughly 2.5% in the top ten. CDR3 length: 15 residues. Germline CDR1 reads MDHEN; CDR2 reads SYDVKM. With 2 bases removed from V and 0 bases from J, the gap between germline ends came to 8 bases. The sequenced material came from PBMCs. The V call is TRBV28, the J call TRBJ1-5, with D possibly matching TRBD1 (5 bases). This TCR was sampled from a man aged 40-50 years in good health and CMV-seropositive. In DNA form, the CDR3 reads TGTGCCAGCAGTTTAGCGGGGACTAGCAATCAGCCCCAGCATTTT. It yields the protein CASSLAGTSNQPQHF. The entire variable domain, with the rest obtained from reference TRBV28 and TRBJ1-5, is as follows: DVKVTQSSRYLVKRTGEKVFLECVQDMDHENMFWYRQDPGLGLRLIYFSYDVKMKEKGDIPEGYSVSREKKERFSLILESASTNQTSMYLCASSLAGTSNQPQHFGDGTRLSIL.